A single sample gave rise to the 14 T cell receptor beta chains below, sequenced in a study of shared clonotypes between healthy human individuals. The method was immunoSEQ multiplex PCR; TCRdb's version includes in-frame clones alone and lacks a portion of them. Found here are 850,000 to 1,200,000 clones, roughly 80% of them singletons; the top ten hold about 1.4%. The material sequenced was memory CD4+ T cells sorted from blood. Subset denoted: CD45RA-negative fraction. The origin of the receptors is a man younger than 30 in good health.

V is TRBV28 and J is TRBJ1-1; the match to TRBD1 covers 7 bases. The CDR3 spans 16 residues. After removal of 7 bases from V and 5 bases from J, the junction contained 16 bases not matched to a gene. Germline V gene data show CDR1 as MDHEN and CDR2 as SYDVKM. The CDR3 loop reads CASTDRQGETGTEAFF. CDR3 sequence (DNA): TGTGCCAGCACCGACCGACAGGGTGAAACAGGGACTGAAGCTTTCTTT. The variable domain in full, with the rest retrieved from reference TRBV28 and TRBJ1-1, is DVKVTQSSRYLVKRTGEKVFLECVQDMDHENMFWYRQDPGLGLRLIYFSYDVKMKEKGDIPEGYSVSREKKERFSLILESASTNQTSMYLCASTDRQGETGTEAFFGQGTRLTVV.

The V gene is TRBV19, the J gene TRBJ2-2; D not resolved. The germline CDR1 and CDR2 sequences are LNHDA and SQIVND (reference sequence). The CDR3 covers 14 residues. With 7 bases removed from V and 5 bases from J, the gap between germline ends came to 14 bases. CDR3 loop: CASTAAVGTGELFF. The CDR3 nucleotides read TGTGCCAGTACGGCGGCGGTGGGTACCGGGGAGCTGTTTTTT.

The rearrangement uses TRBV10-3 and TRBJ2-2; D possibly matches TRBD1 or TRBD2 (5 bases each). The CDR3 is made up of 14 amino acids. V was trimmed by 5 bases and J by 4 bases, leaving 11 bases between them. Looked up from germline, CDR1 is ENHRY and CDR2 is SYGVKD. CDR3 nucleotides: TGTGCCATCAGTCGCAGGGCGGGCACCGGGGAGCTGTTTTTT. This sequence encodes CAISRRAGTGELFF.

As DNA, the CDR3 is TGTGCCAGCAGCAGCCAGGGGGCAGATACGCAGTATTTT. It is translated as CASSSQGADTQYF. V and J are TRBV5-6 and TRBJ2-3; 7 bases fit TRBD1. CDR1 is SGHDT, CDR2 YYEEEE, per germline. Losses at the gene ends were 4 bases for V and 4 bases for J; bases not matched to a gene: 3. The CDR3 has 13 residues.

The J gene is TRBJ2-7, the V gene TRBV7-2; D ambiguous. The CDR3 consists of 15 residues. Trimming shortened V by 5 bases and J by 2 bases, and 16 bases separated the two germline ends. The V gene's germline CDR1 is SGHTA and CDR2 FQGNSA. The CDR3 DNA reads TGTGCCAGCAGCCCCCGGGCAGGTCGAGCCTACGAGCAGTACTTC. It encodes CASSPRAGRAYEQYF. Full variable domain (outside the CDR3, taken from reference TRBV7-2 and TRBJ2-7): GAGVSQSPSNKVTEKGKDVELRCDPISGHTALYWYRQSLGQGLEFLIYFQGNSAPDKSGLPSDRFSAERTGGSVSTLTIQRTQQEDSAVYLCASSPRAGRAYEQYFGPGTRLTVT.

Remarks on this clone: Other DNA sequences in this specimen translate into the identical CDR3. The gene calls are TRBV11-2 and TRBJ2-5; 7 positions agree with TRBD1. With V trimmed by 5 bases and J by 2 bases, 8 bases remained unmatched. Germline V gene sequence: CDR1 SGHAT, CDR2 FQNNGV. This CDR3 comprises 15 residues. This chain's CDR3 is CASSRQGAVQETQYF. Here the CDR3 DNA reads TGTGCCAGCAGCCGACAGGGCGCTGTTCAAGAGACCCAGTACTTC.

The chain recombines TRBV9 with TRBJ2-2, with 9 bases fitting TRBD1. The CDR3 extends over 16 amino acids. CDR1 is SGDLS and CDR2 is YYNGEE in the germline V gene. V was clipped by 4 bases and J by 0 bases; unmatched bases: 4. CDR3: CASSRDRATNTGELFF. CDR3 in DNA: TGTGCCAGCAGCCGGGACAGGGCGACGAACACCGGGGAGCTGTTTTTT.

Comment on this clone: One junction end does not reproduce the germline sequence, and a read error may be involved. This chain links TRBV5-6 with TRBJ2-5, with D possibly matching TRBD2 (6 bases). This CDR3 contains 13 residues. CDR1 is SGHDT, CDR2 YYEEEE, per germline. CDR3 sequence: CASSLLPGEALHF. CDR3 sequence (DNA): TGTGCCAGCAGCTTACTTCCGGGGGAGGCCCTCCACTTC.

CDR3 sequence: CASSVTSGTMTGELFF. The CDR3 DNA reads TGTGCCAGCAGCGTAACCTCCGGGACAATGACCGGGGAGCTGTTTTTT. The chain couples TRBV9 to TRBJ2-2, with a weak D call TRBD1 (6 bases). This CDR3 is built from 16 residues. V was clipped by 1 base and J by 5 bases, with 15 bases between them. The germline V gene has CDR1 SGDLS and CDR2 YYNGEE.

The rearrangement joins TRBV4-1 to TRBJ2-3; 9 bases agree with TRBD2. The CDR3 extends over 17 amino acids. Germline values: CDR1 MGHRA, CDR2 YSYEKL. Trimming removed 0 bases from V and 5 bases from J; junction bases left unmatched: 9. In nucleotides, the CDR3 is TGCGCCAGCAGCCAAGATACTGCGGGAGGGCCTGGAGATACGCAGTATTTT. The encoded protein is CASSQDTAGGPGDTQYF.

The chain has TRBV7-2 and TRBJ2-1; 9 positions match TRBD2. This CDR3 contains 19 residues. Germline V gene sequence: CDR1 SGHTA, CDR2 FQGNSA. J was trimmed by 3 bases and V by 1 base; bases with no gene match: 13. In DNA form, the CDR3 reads TGTGCCAGCAGCTTAGTCCCCAACCCCCTAGCGGGGATCTACAATGAGCAGTTCTTC. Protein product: CASSLVPNPLAGIYNEQFF.

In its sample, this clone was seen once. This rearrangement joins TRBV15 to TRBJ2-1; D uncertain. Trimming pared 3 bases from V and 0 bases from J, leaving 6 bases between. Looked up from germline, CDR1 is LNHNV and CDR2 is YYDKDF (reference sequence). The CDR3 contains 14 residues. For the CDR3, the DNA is TGTGCCACCAGCAGTGCAGACTCCTACAATGAGCAGTTCTTC. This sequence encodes CATSSADSYNEQFF. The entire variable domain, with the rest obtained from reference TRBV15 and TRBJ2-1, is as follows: DAMVIQNPRYQVTQFGKPVTLSCSQTLNHNVMYWYQQKSSQAPKLLFHYYDKDFNNEADTPDNFQSRRPNTSFCFLDIRSPGLGDTAMYLCATSSADSYNEQFFGPGTRLTVL.

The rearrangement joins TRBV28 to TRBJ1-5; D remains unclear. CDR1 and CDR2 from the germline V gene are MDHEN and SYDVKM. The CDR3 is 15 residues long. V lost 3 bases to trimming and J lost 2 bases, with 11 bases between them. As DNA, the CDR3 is TGTGCCAGCAGTTTCCCTCCTTCGGGCAATCAGCCCCAGCATTTT. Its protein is CASSFPPSGNQPQHF.

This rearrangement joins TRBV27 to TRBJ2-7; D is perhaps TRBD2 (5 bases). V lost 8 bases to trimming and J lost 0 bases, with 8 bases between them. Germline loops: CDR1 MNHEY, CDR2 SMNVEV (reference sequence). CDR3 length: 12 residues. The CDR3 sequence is CASRRGSYEQYF. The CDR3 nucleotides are TGTGCCAGCCGTCGGGGCTCCTACGAGCAGTACTTC.